This T cell receptor beta chain comes out of a study of OX40 agonist ivuxolimab in advanced cancers. Assay: immunoSEQ multiplex PCR; the TCRdb copy retains only in-frame clones and omits some. The sample yields about 100,000 clones, approximately 90% seen once. Germline-derived CDR1 and CDR2 are SGHDT and YYEEEE. This CDR3 has 15 amino acids. With V trimmed by 6 bases and J by 7 bases, 10 bases remained unmatched. The sample here was CD4+ or CD8+ T cells sorted from blood, taken in a trial of the OX40 agonist ivuxolimab. The chain joins TRBV5-6 to TRBJ2-1; 10 nucleotides agree with TRBD1. The receptor was isolated from an adult with an advanced solid tumor such as melanoma, head and neck, liver or kidney cancer. The CDR3 loop reads CASTVRDRGVNEQFF. The CDR3 coding sequence is TGTGCCAGCACCGTCCGGGACAGGGGAGTAAATGAGCAGTTCTTC.